What follows describes a single TCR beta chain. It has no known antigen specificity. The sample holds no much larger clone one base away, and base qualities are not on file. The source of the sample is a study of identical twins (dated by TCRdb to the mid-2010s). About the full investigation: To test whether fetal clonotypes persist, the study used deep sequencing on TCR alpha and beta repertoires from monozygotic twins, unrelated adults of various ages, and cord blood. To rule out contamination, replicate twin experiments were performed at different times with different library preparation protocols. What the work shows at the level of the full study, not this receptor alone: Invariant T cells such as MAIT and iNKT could partly confound zero-insertion analyses, although diverse VJ usage argued against such confounding for most clonotypes. Compared with coincidental sharing between unrelated individuals, out-of-frame TCR alpha sequences shared between twins had an excess of sequences with low generation probability. Abundant cord blood beta clonotypes had fewer insertions, young adult naive repertoires showed a similar but weaker trend, and memory repertoires showed no such trend. Excess twin sharing in beta out-of-frame sequences was weaker because fewer shared sequences lowered the signal-to-noise ratio. In monozygotic twins, recombination models systematically underestimated out-of-frame TCR alpha sharing, but the models matched the sharing seen between unrelated individuals. Because the same donors could not be followed over many years, conclusions were based on cross-sectional statistical analysis.

All donors were healthy Caucasians. Three pairs of female monozygotic twins, all aged roughly 18 to 30 years, made up the twin cohort. Positive isolation kits from Invitrogen were used to isolate the CD4+ and CD8+ T cell populations. The library was made by 5' RACE. The run used an Illumina HiSeq 2000. Template switching added a universal primer binding site, and the final cDNA carried a unique molecular identifier that allowed TCR cDNA molecules to be counted accurately. First-strand cDNA for TCR alpha and beta chains was synthesized from specific primers in the conserved constant-segment region. Each cDNA library was double barcoded, with a SMART-Mk sample barcode plus Illumina barcodes, to control for contamination. TruSeq adapter sequences along with Illumina sample barcodes were introduced in two successive PCR steps. Sequencing of the TCR alpha and beta cDNA libraries was done on the Illumina HiSeq platform using custom primers. The paper's processing steps were these. Raw reads were processed with MiGEC to extract unique molecular identifiers, and MiXCR was used to determine CDR3 positions. For each individual, recombination models were inferred using an EM algorithm with the repgenHMM and IGoR tools. The analysis of shared clonotypes was done with the tcR package in R, with sharing normalized by the product of cloneset sizes. To study raw recombination without the effects of thymic and clonal selection, out-of-frame nonproductive sequences were analyzed. The public sequencing data were trimmed at Q25 with fastp and processed into clonotypes with MiXCR by TCRdb, which kept only in-frame beta chains. Rows with one shared CDR3 protein collapse into an entry with the most common genes and DNA. These V and J calls rely on TCRdb rather than the paper's analysis. The sample table lists 460,000 or so distinct CDR3 sequences, around 14% of them with a count of one. The ten biggest clones cover over 0.5% of the sample.

Looking up the germline V gene (reference sequence) yields CDR1 LNHNV and CDR2 YYDKDF. The CDR3 starts with the cysteine, ends with the phenylalanine, and has 16 residues. Only CDR3 DNA is held: 48 bases, read in frame from base 1. V lost 3 bases and J lost 0 bases, and the count of bases not matched to a germline gene is 4. These data are also associated with another study on yellow fever vaccine responses in identical twins. The second paper further reports: According to the authors, in identical twins the way T cells responded to vaccination appeared partly convergent and partly personalized. The study precisely tracked vaccine-responding T cell clones in identical twins.

The sequenced sample was CD4+ T cells sorted from blood. The chain is assembled from TRBV15 and TRBJ2-3, and TRBD1 matches 9 of the central bases. This clonotype was sampled from a woman aged 18-35 years in good health. The encoded CDR3 is CATSRDRGESTDTQYF. The nucleotide sequence is TGTGCCACCAGCAGGGACAGGGGCGAAAGCACAGATACGCAGTATTTT.